This T cell receptor beta chain was identified during a study of blood T cell repertoires in COVID-19. Overall study context: Collection of acute and convalescent COVID-19 samples took place in the United States, Italy and Spain. PBMCs, B-cell-depleted T cells, or T cells provided the cDNA or gDNA that made up the material.

Germline CDR1 is GTSNPN and CDR2 is SVGIG (reference sequence). V was clipped by 5 bases and J by 7 bases, with 20 bases between them. The CDR3 is made up of 14 amino acids. How the authors handled the data: Counts of nucleated cells, estimated from reference gene primer amplification, were obtained. Data came from immunoSEQ multiplex PCR; TCRdb stores just in-frame clones and leaves some out. Clone size and the V and J calls come from that table; the DNA yielded D and trimming. The table has over 150,000 clones, about four fifths seen once; the top ten hold about 10%. This chain joins TRBV30 and TRBJ1-1; TRBD1 might be the D (6 bases). Material: peripheral blood. The sequence derives from a woman aged 80 or over with active or convalescent COVID-19. The CDR3 spells CAWALSGAVDEAFF. CDR3 sequence (DNA): TGTGCCTGGGCCCTATCAGGGGCCGTGGATGAAGCTTTCTTT.